Listed below are T cell receptor beta chains from one sample, sequenced in a study of shared clonotypes between healthy human individuals. Assay: immunoSEQ multiplex PCR; the TCRdb copy retains only in-frame clones and omits some. The data hold some 700,000 clones, with around 91% observed a single time. Sample: memory CD8+ T cells from PBMCs. The receptors shown here come from a man between 18 and 35 years old in good health. Some clones in this sample may be carry-over from other donors' samples. The CDR3 runs from the conserved cysteine through the conserved F or W.

J: TRBJ2-7
V: TRBV6-5
CDR3: CASRGQDLYEQYF

J: TRBJ2-1
V: TRBV13
CDR3: CASSYSGTEAYNEQFF

J: TRBJ2-2
V: TRBV10-2
CDR3: CASSELGELFF

J: TRBJ1-1
V: TRBV11-2
CDR3: CADRVGNTEAFF

J: TRBJ1-5
V: TRBV28
CDR3: CASSLRPYSNQPQHF

J: TRBJ2-7
V: TRBV7-6
CDR3: CASSLLPGGIDEQYF

J: TRBJ2-7
V: TRBV11-2
CDR3: CASSVTGAAYEQYF

J: TRBJ1-2
V: TRBV10-3
CDR3: CAISESHGPLRYGYTF

J: TRBJ1-4
V: TRBV19
CDR3: CASSIDLAREGEKLFF

J: TRBJ2-7
V: TRBV6-5
CDR3: CGCRDPYSYEQYF

J: TRBJ2-1
V: TRBV9
CDR3: CASSVPSGGSYNEQFF

J: TRBJ2-6
V: TRBV9
CDR3: CASSVEEGGTSGANVLTF

J: TRBJ1-1
V: TRBV6-6
CDR3: CASSYSEGHTEAFF

J: TRBJ2-2
V: TRBV15
CDR3: CATSRRQAQNTGELFF

J: TRBJ1-1
V: TRBV19
CDR3: CASSMHIPIGTNTEAFF

J: TRBJ2-7
V: TRBV7-2
CDR3: CASTFEGQGVYEQYF

J: TRBJ1-3
V: TRBV15
CDR3: CATSREGRPTSGNTIYF

J: TRBJ2-1
V: TRBV7-9
CDR3: CASSLGGARRNEQFF

J: TRBJ2-7
V: TRBV6-5
CDR3: CASSLGQGVVYEQYF

J: TRBJ2-1
V: TRBV11-2
CDR3: CASSSSLAGGLTEQFF

J: TRBJ2-7
V: TRBV2
CDR3: CASSEGWSQTYEQYF

J: TRBJ1-1
V: TRBV6-6
CDR3: CASSSTGAEAFF

J: TRBJ1-3
V: TRBV25-1
CDR3: CASSWRERGKIENTIYF

J: TRBJ2-5
V: TRBV5-6
CDR3: CASSYLPAFRAQETQYF

J: TRBJ2-5
V: TRBV9
CDR3: CASSARTGPRETQYF

J: TRBJ2-1
V: TRBV4-3
CDR3: CASSQEDPGTGPEFF

J: TRBJ2-3
V: TRBV12-2
CDR3: CASRSREWGQGHTDTQYF

J: TRBJ1-3
V: TRBV25-1
CDR3: CASSESSGVNAGNTIYF

J: TRBJ1-4
V: TRBV15
CDR3: CATSSGRNEKLFF

J: TRBJ2-2
V: TRBV10-3
CDR3: CAIRVGRDTGELFF

J: TRBJ2-2
V: TRBV5-1
CDR3: CASSLVLRQGYTGELFF

J: TRBJ2-3
V: TRBV6-4
CDR3: CASSEDKGDTDTQYF

J: TRBJ2-5
V: TRBV6-5
CDR3: CASSYYGRQETQYF

J: TRBJ1-1
V: TRBV28
CDR3: CASSPIRQGMNTEAFF

J: TRBJ2-3
V: TRBV9
CDR3: CASSPRRGLASTDTQYF

J: NA
V: TRBV27
CDR3: CASSFLAGVLHEQYF

J: TRBJ2-1
V: TRBV28
CDR3: CASSGGGTVNEQFF

J: TRBJ1-1
V: TRBV15
CDR3: CATSRDVAELGTEAFF

J: TRBJ2-1
V: TRBV27
CDR3: CASSLGLMQFF

J: TRBJ2-7
V: TRBV15
CDR3: CATSTTGSSYEQYF

J: TRBJ2-1
V: TRBV5-1
CDR3: CASSLSNAGHRSSYNEQFF

J: TRBJ2-7
V: TRBV7-9
CDR3: CASSLGQGIFYEQYF

J: TRBJ2-3
V: TRBV11-2
CDR3: CASSPGTPLDTQYF

J: TRBJ1-2
V: TRBV28
CDR3: CASSPRGTGDGYTF

J: TRBJ2-6
V: TRBV11-2
CDR3: CASRDRGMKANVLTF

J: TRBJ2-7
V: TRBV7-9
CDR3: CASTGTSGGYEQYF

J: TRBJ2-1
V: TRBV7-9
CDR3: CASSSFEQFF

J: TRBJ1-1
V: TRBV13
CDR3: CASSLVGTGGSGYTEAFF

J: TRBJ2-3
V: TRBV27
CDR3: CASGLLGASDSTDTQYF

J: TRBJ2-7
V: TRBV7-9
CDR3: CASSPQPGVNYDEQYF

J: TRBJ1-4
V: TRBV29-1
CDR3: CSGRDRFLKDEKLFF

J: TRBJ2-3
V: TRBV5-1
CDR3: CANLGGMWKNTQYF

J: TRBJ2-3
V: TRBV27
CDR3: CASSITDTQYF

J: TRBJ1-1
V: TRBV19
CDR3: CASSFRGITEAFF

J: NA
V: TRBV29-1
CDR3: CSVDQGYEQYF